Reported below is one TCR beta chain. Its antigen is unknown. This sample was included in a study of beta chain features in type 1 diabetes. The study, taken as a whole, reports: Across all four CD4+ subsets, people with type 1 diabetes showed modestly shorter TCRB CDR3s.

Since all of the isolated RNA was reverse transcribed, expressed TCRB transcripts were what got sequenced. Assay used: immunoSEQ multiplex PCR; TCRdb lists only in-frame clones, some missing. The profile shows about 700,000 clones, around 15% of them singletons. Averaging approximately 0.11 L, one heparinised blood draw came from each individual donor. Isolation of CD4+ naive, central memory, regulatory and stem cell-like memory cells was achieved by sorting via CD45RO/CCR7/CD25/CD127/CD95/CD27. Sorted populations all had greater than 98% purity. Germline trimming cut 0 bases from V and 0 bases from J; bases unmatched to any gene: 3. The germline V gene has CDR1 ENHRY and CDR2 SYGVKD. The CDR3 totals 16 residues.

The sample comprised naive CD4+ T cells from blood. The chain uses TRBV10-3 and TRBJ2-3; 7 bases line up with TRBD1. The sequence derives from a man aged 18 to 29 with type 1 diabetes. DNA for the CDR3: TGTGCCATCAGTGAGTCGCACAGGGGTAGCACAGATACGCAGTATTTT. This codes for CAISESHRGSTDTQYF.